The clone carrying this T cell receptor beta chain was picked up many times. Its antigen is as yet unknown. This entry belongs to a study of naive and memory T cell subsets. Study-level points and caveats: Diversity fell and Gini index rose from naive through CM, EM, EMRA.

Four subsets defined by CD45RA and CD27 were sorted after CD3, CD4, CD8 and live/dead staining. The beta constant-region primer was an equimolar mix of two oligonucleotides covering TRBC1 and TRBC2. Ligated cDNA was amplified by four rounds of PCR with nested alpha and beta constant-region primers and SP2. The cDNA 3' end received a ligated single-stranded oligonucleotide carrying the SP2 primer and a 12-nucleotide UMI. Using its own MiXCR run on the UMI-ligation and nested PCR reads, TCRdb lists one record per CDR3 protein. Of 85,000 or so distinct CDR3 sequences in the sample, 9% to 9.5% were seen once. The material sequenced was naive CD8+ T cells from blood. The TCR was taken from a human donor in good health.

DNA for the CDR3: TGTGCCAGCAGTTTTGTAGTAGGTCTCAGGTCCACCGGGGAGCTGTTTTTT. Translating it yields CASSFVVGLRSTGELFF. The rearrangement links TRBV12-3 or TRBV12-4 to TRBJ2-2; no definite D call. The V and J ends lost 3 bases and 4 bases respectively, with 18 bases between them. The CDR3 consists of 17 residues.